This TCR beta chain was retrieved from a study of blood T cell repertoires in COVID-19. Across the study: PBMCs, B-cell-depleted T cells, or T cells provided the cDNA or gDNA that made up the material.

The CDR3 runs to 16 residues. The V end lost 0 bases, the J end lost 2 bases, and 13 bases lay between the germline ends. Germline CDR1 is SGHNT and CDR2 is YYREEE (reference sequence). Profiling relied on immunoSEQ multiplex PCR, and the TCRdb table lists in-frame clones only, not all of them. Here the sample spans 120,000 or so clones, roughly 82% being singletons. Sequenced material: peripheral blood. The V and J genes are TRBV5-4 and TRBJ2-3, with a weak D call TRBD2 (7 bases). The receptor was derived from a human donor in a cohort sampled during active COVID-19. The DNA of the CDR3 is TGTGCCAGCAGCTTGGGTGGGGGGGCCTTCACAGATACGCAGTATTTT. Translated: CASSLGGGAFTDTQYF.